This TCR beta chain was sequenced for a study of blood T cell repertoires in COVID-19. Study-level information: PBMCs, B-cell-depleted T cells, or T cells were the source of the cDNA or gDNA that made up the material.

J was trimmed by 5 bases and V by 4 bases; bases with no gene match: 7. Germline V gene lookup returns CDR1 MNHEY and CDR2 SMNVEV (reference sequence). The CDR3 spans 15 residues. In the original processing: Estimates of nucleated cell counts were drawn from the amplification of reference gene primers. Here immunoSEQ multiplex PCR was the method, and the copy in TCRdb shows in-frame clones only, minus some. V and J calls and clone size follow that table, whereas D and trimming were derived from the DNA. The sample records around 120,000 clones, approximately 87% being singletons. The genes are TRBV27 and TRBJ1-1; the match to TRBD1 covers 10 bases. The sample taken for sequencing was peripheral blood. The sequence came from a young man with acute or convalescent COVID-19. Here the CDR3 reads CASSSTDRGLTEAFF. The CDR3 nucleotides read TGTGCCAGCAGTTCCACCGACAGGGGGCTTACTGAAGCTTTCTTT.